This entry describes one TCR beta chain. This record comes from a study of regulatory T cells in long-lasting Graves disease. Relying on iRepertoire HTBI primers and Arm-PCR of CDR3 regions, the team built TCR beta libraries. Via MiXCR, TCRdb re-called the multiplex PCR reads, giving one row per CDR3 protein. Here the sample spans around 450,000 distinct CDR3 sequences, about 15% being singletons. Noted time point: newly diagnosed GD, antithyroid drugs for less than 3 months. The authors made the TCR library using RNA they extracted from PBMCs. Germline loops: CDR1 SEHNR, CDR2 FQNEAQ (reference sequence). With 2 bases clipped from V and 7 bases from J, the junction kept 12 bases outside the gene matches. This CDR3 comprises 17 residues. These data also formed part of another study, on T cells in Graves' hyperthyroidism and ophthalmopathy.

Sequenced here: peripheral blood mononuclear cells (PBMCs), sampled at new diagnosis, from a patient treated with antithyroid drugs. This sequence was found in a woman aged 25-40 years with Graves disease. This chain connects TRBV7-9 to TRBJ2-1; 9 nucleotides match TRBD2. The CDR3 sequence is CASSLQVGLAGRNEQFF. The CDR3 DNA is TGTGCCAGCAGCTTACAAGTTGGGCTAGCGGGAAGAAATGAGCAGTTCTTC.